The T cell receptor (beta chain) described here comes from a study of cytomegalovirus exposure and HLA in healthy donors. Nominally healthy donors were sampled, though unrecorded immune exposures were likely. This CDR3 has 15 residues. Trimming removed 5 bases from V and 5 bases from J; junction bases left unmatched: 7. CDR1 is SGHNT and CDR2 is YYREEE in the germline V gene (reference sequence). The PCR made use of 60 Vbeta and 13 Jbeta primers. Source study methods: Around 10 million of the roughly 80 million unique TCR beta chains counted in a later analysis were shared. Produced via immunoSEQ multiplex PCR; TCRdb's table is partial and in-frame only. Clonal size and the V and J genes are those of that table, whereas D and trimming came from the DNA. Seen here are 130,000 or so clones, 8.5% to 9% observed once, and the top ten hold about 6.6%. In its sample, this clone was seen a few times. Its matching antigen is unknown.

General study results and limits: Earlier analysis looked at TCR beta V segments, and most were productive about 90% or about 30% of the time. Roughly uniform depth of sequencing across donors was assumed in presence/absence analyses.

V usage is TRBV5-4 and J usage is TRBJ2-1; the match to TRBD2 covers 10 bases. The sequence derives from a woman between 40 and 55 years old in good health and CMV-seropositive. Material for sequencing was PBMCs. CDR3 sequence (DNA): TGTGCCAGCAGTTCACCCGGGACTAGCGACAATGAGCAGTTCTTC. Its translation is CASSSPGTSDNEQFF.